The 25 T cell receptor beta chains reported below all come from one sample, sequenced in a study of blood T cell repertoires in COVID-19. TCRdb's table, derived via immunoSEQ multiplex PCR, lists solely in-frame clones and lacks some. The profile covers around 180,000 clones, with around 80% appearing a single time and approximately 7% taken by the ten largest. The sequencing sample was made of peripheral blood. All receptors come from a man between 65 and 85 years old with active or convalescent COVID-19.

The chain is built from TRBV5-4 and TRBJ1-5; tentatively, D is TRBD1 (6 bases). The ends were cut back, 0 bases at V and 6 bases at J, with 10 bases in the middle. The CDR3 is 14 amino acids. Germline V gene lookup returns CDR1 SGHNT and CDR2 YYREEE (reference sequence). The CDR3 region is CASSLGQGSQPQHF. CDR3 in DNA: TGTGCCAGCAGCTTGGGGCAGGGGTCTCAGCCCCAGCATTTT.

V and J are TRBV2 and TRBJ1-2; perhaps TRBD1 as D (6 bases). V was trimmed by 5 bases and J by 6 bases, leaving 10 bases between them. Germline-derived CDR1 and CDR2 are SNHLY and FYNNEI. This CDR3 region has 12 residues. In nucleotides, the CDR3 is TGTGCCAGCAGTTCCCAGGGGCATGGCTACACCTTC. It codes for CASSSQGHGYTF.

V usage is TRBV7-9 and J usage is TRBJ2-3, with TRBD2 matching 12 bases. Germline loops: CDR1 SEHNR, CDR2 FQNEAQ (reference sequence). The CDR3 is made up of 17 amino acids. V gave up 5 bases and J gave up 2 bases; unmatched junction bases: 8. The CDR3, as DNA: TGTGCCAGCAGCAGCCAGACTAGCGGGGGATTCACAGATACGCAGTATTTT. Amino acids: CASSSQTSGGFTDTQYF.

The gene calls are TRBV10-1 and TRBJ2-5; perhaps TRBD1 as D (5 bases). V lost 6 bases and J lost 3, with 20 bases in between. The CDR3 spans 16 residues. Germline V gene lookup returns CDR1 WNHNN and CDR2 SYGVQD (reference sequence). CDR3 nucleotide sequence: TGCGCCAGCAGCGCAGGGTTGGGGCCCGGAGAAGAGACCCAGTACTTC. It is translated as CASSAGLGPGEETQYF.

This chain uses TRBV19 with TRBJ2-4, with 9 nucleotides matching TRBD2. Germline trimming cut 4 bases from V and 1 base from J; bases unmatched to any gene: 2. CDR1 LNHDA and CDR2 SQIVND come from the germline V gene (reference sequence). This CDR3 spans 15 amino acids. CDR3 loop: CASSNSGGAKNIQYF. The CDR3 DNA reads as TGTGCCAGTAGTAACAGCGGGGGGGCCAAAAACATTCAGTACTTC.

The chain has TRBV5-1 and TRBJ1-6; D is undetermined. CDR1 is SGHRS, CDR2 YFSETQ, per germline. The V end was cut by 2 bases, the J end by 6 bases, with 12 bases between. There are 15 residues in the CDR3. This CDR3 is CASSFTDAGNSPLHF. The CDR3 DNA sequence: TGCGCCAGCAGCTTCACGGACGCGGGTAATTCACCCCTCCACTTT.

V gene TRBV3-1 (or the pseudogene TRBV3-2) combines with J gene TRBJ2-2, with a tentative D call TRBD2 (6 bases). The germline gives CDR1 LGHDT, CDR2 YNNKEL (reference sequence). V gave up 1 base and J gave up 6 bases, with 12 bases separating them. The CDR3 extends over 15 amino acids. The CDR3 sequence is CASSQVSGRSGELFF. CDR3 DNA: TGTGCCAGCAGCCAAGTTTCAGGGAGGTCCGGGGAGCTGTTTTTT.

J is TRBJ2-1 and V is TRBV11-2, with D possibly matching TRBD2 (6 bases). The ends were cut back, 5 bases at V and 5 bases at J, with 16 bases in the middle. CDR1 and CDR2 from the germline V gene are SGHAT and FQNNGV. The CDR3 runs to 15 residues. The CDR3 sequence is CASSPNSQRDNEQFF. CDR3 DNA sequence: TGTGCCAGCAGCCCTAACTCTCAGCGGGACAATGAGCAGTTCTTC.

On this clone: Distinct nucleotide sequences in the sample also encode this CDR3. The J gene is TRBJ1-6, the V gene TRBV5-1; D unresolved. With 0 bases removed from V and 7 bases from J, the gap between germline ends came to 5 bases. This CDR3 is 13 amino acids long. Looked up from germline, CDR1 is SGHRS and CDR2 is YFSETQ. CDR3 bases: TGCGCCAGCAGCTTGGATGGCAATTCACCCCTCCACTTT. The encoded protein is CASSLDGNSPLHF.

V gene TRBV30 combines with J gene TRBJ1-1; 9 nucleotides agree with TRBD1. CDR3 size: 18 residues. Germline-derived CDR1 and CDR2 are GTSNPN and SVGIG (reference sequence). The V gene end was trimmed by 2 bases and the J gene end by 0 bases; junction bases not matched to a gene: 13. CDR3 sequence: CAWSHRALQGALNTEAFF. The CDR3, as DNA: TGTGCCTGGAGTCATAGGGCCTTACAGGGGGCCCTGAACACTGAAGCTTTCTTT.

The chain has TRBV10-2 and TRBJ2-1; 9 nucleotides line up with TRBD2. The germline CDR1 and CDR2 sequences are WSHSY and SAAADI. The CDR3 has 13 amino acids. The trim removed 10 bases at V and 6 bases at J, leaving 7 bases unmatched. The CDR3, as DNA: TGCGCCACAGAACTAGCGGGTGGCAATGAGCAGTTCTTC. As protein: CATELAGGNEQFF.

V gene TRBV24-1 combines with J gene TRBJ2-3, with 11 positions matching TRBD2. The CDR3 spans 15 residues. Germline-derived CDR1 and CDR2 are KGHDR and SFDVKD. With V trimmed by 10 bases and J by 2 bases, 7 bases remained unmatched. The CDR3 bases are TGTGCCACAGGGGGGACTAGCGGAAACACAGATACGCAGTATTTT. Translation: CATGGTSGNTDTQYF.

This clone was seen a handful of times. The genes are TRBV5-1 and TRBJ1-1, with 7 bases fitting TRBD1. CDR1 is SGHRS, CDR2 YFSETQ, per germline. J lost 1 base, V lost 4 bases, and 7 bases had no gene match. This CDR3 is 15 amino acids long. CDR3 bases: TGCGCCAGCAGCAGATGGACAGGTGAGAACACTGAAGCTTTCTTT. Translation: CASSRWTGENTEAFF.

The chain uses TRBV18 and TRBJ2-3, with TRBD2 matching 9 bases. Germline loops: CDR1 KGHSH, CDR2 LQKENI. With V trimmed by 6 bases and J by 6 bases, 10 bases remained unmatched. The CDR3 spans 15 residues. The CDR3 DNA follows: TGTGCCAGCTCTGAGTCAGCGGGGGGCATCGATACGCAGTATTTT. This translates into CASSESAGGIDTQYF. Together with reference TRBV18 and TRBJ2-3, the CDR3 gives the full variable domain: NAGVMQNPRHLVRRRGQEARLRCSPMKGHSHVYWYRQLPEEGLKFMVYLQKENIIDESGMPKERFSAEFPKEGPSILRIQQVVRGDSAAYFCASSESAGGIDTQYFGPGTRLTVL.

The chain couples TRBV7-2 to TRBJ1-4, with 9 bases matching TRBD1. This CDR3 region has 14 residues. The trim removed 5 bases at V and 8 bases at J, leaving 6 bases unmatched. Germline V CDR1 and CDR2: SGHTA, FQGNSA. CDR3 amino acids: CASSKTGGNEKLFF. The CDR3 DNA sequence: TGTGCCAGCAGCAAGACAGGGGGAAACGAAAAACTGTTTTTT. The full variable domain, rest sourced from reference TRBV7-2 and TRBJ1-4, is GAGVSQSPSNKVTEKGKDVELRCDPISGHTALYWYRQSLGQGLEFLIYFQGNSAPDKSGLPSDRFSAERTGGSVSTLTIQRTQQEDSAVYLCASSKTGGNEKLFFGSGTQLSVL.

CDR3 nucleotide sequence: TGTGCCAGCAGTTACGGGGCAGAGTATGGCTACACCTTC. It encodes CASSYGAEYGYTF. The genes are TRBV6-5 and TRBJ1-2, with D tentatively TRBD1 (5 bases). This CDR3 has 13 amino acids. The ends were cut back, 2 bases at V and 5 bases at J, with 9 bases in the middle. Germline assignment: CDR1 MNHEY and CDR2 SVGAGI.

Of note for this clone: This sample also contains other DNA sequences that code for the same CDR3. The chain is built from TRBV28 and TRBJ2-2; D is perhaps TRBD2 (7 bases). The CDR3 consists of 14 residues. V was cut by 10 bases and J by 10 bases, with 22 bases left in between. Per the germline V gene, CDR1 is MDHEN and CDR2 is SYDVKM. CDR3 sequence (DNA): TGTGCCACCGAAAGGGGGGGGGAGGGACTGGAGCTGTTTTTT. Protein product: CATERGGEGLELFF.

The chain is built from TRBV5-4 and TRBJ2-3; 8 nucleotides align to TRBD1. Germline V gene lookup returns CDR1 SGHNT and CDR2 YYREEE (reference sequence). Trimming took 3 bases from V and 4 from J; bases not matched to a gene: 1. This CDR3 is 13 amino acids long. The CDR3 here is CASSSDRADTQYF. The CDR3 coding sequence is TGTGCCAGCAGCTCGGACAGGGCAGATACGCAGTATTTT.

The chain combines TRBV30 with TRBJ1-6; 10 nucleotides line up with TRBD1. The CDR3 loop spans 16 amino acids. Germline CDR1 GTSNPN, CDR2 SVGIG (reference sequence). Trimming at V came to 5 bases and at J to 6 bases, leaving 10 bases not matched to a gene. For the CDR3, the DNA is TGTGCCTGGTCCCGGGACAGGGGTCGGGTTAATTCACCCCTCCACTTT. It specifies CAWSRDRGRVNSPLHF.

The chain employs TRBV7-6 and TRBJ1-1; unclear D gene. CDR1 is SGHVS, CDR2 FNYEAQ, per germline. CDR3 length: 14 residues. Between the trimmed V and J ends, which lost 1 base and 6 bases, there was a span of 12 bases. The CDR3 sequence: CASSLDPSSPEAFF. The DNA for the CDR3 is TGTGCCAGCAGCTTAGACCCCAGTTCCCCTGAAGCTTTCTTT.

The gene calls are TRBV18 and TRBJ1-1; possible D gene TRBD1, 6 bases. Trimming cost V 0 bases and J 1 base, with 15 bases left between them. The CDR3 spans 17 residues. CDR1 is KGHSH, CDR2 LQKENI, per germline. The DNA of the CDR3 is TGTGCCAGCTCACCACCGACAGGCGCCGTCCCGAACACTGAAGCTTTCTTT. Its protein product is CASSPPTGAVPNTEAFF.

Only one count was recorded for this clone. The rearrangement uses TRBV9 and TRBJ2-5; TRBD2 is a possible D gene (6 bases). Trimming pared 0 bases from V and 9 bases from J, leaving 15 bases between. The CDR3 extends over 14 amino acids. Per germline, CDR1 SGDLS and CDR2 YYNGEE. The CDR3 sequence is CASSVDQGGSPQYF. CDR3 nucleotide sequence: TGTGCCAGCAGCGTAGATCAGGGAGGTAGTCCCCAGTACTTC.

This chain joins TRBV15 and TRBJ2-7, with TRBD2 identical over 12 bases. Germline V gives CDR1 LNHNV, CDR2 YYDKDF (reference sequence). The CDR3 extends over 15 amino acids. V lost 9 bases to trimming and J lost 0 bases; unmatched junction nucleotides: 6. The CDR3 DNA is TGTGCCACAGGACTAGCGGGACACGTCTCCTACGAGCAGTACTTC. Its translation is CATGLAGHVSYEQYF.

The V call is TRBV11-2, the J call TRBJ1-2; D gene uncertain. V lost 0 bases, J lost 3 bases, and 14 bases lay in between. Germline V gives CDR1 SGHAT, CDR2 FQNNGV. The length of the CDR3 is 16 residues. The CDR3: CASSLDRPQVYYGYTF. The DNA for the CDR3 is TGTGCCAGCAGCTTAGATCGACCGCAGGTCTACTATGGCTACACCTTC.

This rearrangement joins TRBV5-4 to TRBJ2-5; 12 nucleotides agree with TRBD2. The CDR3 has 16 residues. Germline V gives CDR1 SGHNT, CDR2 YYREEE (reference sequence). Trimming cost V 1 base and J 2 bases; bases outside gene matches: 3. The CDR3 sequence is CASSLRLAGGQETQYF. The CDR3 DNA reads TGTGCCAGCAGCTTGCGGCTAGCGGGGGGGCAAGAGACCCAGTACTTC.